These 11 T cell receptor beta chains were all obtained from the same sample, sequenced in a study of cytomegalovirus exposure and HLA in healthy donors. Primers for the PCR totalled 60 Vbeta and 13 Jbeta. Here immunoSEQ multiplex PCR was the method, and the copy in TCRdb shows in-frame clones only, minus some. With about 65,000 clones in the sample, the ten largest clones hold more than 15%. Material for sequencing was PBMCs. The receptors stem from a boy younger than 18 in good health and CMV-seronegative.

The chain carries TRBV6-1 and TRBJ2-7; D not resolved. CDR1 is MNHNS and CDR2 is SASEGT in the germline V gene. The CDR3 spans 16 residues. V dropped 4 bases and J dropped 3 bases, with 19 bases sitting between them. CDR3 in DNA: TGTGCCAGCAGTGTGGGCCTTCCTTCTAACGGCTACGAGCAGTACTTC. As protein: CASSVGLPSNGYEQYF.

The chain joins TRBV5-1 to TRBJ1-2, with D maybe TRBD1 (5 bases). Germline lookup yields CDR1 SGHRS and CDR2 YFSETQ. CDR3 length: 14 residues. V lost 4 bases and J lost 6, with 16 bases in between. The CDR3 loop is CASSPPGLADGYTF. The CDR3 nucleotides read TGCGCCAGCAGCCCGCCGGGACTCGCCGATGGCTACACCTTC.

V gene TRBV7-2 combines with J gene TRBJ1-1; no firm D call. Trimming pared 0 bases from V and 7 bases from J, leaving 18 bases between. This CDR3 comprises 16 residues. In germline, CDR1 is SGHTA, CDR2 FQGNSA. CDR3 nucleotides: TGTGCCAGCAGCTTAGCGATTAGTGATGCGGCAGTTGAAGCTTTCTTT. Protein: CASSLAISDAAVEAFF.

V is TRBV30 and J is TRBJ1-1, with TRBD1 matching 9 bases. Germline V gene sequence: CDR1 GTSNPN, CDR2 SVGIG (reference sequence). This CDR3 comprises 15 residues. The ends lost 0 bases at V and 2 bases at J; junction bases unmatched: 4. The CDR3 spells CAWSVLGQGNTEAFF. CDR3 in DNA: TGTGCCTGGAGTGTATTGGGACAGGGCAACACTGAAGCTTTCTTT.

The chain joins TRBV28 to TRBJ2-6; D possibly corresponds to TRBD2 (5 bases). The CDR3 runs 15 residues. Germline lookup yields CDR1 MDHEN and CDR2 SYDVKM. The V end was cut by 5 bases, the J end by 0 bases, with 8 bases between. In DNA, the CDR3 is TGTGCCAGCAGTCCCGCGGGCTCTGGGGCCAACGTCCTGACTTTC. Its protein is CASSPAGSGANVLTF.

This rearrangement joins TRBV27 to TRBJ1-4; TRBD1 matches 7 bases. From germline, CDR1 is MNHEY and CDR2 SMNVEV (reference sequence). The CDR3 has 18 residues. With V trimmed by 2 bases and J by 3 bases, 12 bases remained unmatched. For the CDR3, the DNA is TGTGCCAGCAGTTTAGCAGGGGGGTTGAGTCTGGCTAATGAAAAACTGTTTTTT. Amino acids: CASSLAGGLSLANEKLFF.

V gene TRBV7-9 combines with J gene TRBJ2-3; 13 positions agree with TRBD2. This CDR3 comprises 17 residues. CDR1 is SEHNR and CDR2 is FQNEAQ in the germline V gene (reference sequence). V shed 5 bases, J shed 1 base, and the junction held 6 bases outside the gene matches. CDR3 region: CASSPSGTSGGTDTQYF. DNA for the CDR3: TGTGCCAGCAGCCCGTCCGGGACTAGCGGGGGCACAGATACGCAGTATTTT.

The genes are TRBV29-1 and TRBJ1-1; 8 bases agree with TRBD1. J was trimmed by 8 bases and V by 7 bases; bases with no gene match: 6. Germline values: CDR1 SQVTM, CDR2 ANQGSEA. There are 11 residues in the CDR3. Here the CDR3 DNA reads TGCAGCGCCGACGGGACAGGCGAAGCTTTCTTT. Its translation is CSADGTGEAFF.

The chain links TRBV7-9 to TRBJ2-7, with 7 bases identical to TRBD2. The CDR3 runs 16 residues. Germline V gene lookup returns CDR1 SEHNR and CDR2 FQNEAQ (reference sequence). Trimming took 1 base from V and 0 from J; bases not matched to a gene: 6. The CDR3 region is CASSLEGGGGSYEQYF. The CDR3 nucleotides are TGTGCCAGCAGCTTAGAAGGTGGGGGGGGCTCCTACGAGCAGTACTTC. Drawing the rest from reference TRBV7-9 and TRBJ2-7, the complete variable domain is DTGVSQNPRHKITKRGQNVTFRCDPISEHNRLYWYRQTLGQGPEFLTYFQNEAQLEKSRLLSDRFSAERPKGSFSTLEIQRTEQGDSAMYLCASSLEGGGGSYEQYFGPGTRLTVT.

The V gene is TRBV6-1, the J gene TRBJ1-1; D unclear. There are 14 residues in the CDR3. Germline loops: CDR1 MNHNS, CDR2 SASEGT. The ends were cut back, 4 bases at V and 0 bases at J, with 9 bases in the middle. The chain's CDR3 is CASSGGIMNTEAFF. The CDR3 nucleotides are TGTGCCAGCAGTGGCGGGATCATGAACACTGAAGCTTTCTTT.

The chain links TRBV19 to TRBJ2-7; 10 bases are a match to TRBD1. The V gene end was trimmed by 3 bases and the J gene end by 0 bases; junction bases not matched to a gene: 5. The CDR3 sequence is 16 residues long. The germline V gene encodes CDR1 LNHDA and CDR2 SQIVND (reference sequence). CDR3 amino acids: CASSISTGGRSYEQYF. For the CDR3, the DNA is TGTGCCAGTAGTATCTCGACAGGGGGCCGCTCCTACGAGCAGTACTTC.